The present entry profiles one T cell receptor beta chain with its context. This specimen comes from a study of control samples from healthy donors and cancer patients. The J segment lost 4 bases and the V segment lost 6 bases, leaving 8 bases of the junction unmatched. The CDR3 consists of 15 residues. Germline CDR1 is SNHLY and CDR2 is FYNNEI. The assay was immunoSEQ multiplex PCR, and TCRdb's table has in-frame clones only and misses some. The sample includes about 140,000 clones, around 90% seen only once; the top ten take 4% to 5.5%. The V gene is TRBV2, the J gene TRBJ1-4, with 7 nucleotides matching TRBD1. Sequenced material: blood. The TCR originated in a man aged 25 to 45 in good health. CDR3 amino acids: CASRNLQGINEKLFF. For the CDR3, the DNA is TGTGCCAGCAGGAATTTACAGGGGATTAATGAAAAACTGTTTTTT.